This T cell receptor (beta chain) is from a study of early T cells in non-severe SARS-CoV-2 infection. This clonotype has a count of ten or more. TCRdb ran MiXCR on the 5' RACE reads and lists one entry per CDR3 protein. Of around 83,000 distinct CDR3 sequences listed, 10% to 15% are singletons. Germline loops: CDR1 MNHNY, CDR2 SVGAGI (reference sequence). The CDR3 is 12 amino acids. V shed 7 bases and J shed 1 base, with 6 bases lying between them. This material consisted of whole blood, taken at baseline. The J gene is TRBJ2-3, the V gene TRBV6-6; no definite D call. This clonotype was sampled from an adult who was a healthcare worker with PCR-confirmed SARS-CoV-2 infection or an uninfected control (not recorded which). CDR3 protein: CASKRGTDTQYF. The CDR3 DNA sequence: TGTGCCAGCAAACGGGGCACAGATACGCAGTATTTT.